Sequencing of this T cell receptor beta chain was carried out in a study of PD-1 blockade in classical Hodgkin lymphoma. Time point described: cycle 4 day 1 (C4D1), after about 6 weeks of nivolumab. Following autologous stem cell transplantation, relapse occurred in every patient, and exposure to brentuximab vedotin varied. Profiling relied on immunoSEQ multiplex PCR, and the TCRdb table lists in-frame clones only, not all of them. This table holds 15,000 to 20,000 clones, about 61% found once. Trimming cost V 1 base and J 7 bases; bases outside gene matches: 11. This CDR3 is 16 amino acids long. Germline-derived CDR1 and CDR2 are LGHNT and FRNRAP.

The input for sequencing was peripheral blood mononuclear cells (PBMCs), taken before the fourth cycle of nivolumab. This receptor was identified in a human donor with classical Hodgkin lymphoma. The chain carries TRBV12-5 and TRBJ2-3; 7 bases agree with TRBD2. The CDR3 sequence is CASGLGTRGGEHTQYF. The CDR3 DNA reads TGTGCTAGTGGTTTGGGAACCCGGGGAGGGGAGCATACGCAGTATTTT.